Below are 24 T cell receptor beta chains sequenced from a single sample in a study of a mutant IDH1 vaccine in newly diagnosed glioma. Measured with immunoSEQ multiplex PCR; TCRdb has only the in-frame clones, and not every one. The sample includes roughly 84,000 clones, roughly 80% of them seen just once. Time point of the sample: baseline, week 1 (first vaccination visit). Treatment here: pre-vaccination baseline after standard-of-care therapy. This specimen consisted of PBMCs, obtained from a glioma patient treated with radiotherapy, temozolomide or both. The receptors shown here come from a man aged 35-49 years with glioma. Some clones in this sample may be carry-over from other donors' samples.

The chain couples TRBV6-1 to TRBJ2-1; maybe TRBD1 (6 bases). Trimming pared 4 bases from V and 0 bases from J, leaving 10 bases between. Germline V gives CDR1 MNHNS, CDR2 SASEGT. This CDR3 has 15 amino acids. The CDR3 nucleotides are TGTGCCAGCAGTGCCCGGACAGACTCCTACAATGAGCAGTTCTTC. It encodes CASSARTDSYNEQFF.

V is TRBV10-1 and J is TRBJ1-6, with D unclear. The CDR3 is 13 amino acids. The V end was cut by 1 base, the J end by 7 bases, with 5 bases between. Germline assignment: CDR1 WNHNN and CDR2 SYGVQD (reference sequence). In nucleotides, the CDR3 is TGCGCCAGCAGTGAGTTGCAGAATTCACCCCTCCACTTT. Translating it yields CASSELQNSPLHF.

The count of this clone is one. The genes are TRBV29-1 and TRBJ1-2; possibly TRBD1 for D (5 bases). The V gene lost 7 bases and the J gene lost 7 bases, with 13 bases spanning the gap. There are 11 residues in the CDR3. From germline, CDR1 is SQVTM and CDR2 ANQGSEA. The CDR3 protein is CSADTGGGYTF. DNA of the CDR3: TGCAGCGCTGATACAGGAGGTGGCTACACCTTC.

This clone showed up just once. This chain uses TRBV13 with TRBJ1-2; 7 positions match TRBD1. The ends lost 4 bases at V and 3 bases at J; junction bases unmatched: 5. This CDR3 is built from 14 residues. Per germline, CDR1 PRHDT and CDR2 FYEKMQ (reference sequence). The CDR3 sequence is CASSSQGQDYGYTF. CDR3 coding DNA: TGTGCCAGCAGCTCCCAAGGACAGGACTATGGCTACACCTTC.

This clone occurred once. The chain joins TRBV30 to TRBJ1-4; D gene ambiguous. The V gene lost 0 bases and the J gene lost 8 bases, with 7 bases spanning the gap. CDR1 and CDR2 (germline): GTSNPN, SVGIG (reference sequence). The CDR3 spans 12 residues. In nucleotides, the CDR3 is TGTGCCTGGAGTGTAGTAGTCGAAAAACTGTTTTTT. It specifies CAWSVVVEKLFF.

The chain carries TRBV29-1 and TRBJ1-1, with D unclear. This CDR3 is 14 amino acids long. The germline CDR1 and CDR2 sequences are SQVTM and ANQGSEA. V was clipped by 0 bases and J by 0 bases, with 8 bases between them. CDR3 residues: CSVEDPGMNTEAFF. CDR3 DNA: TGCAGCGTTGAAGATCCGGGCATGAACACTGAAGCTTTCTTT.

The chain carries TRBV6-6 and TRBJ1-6, with 7 nucleotides matching TRBD1. This CDR3 region has 15 residues. CDR1 MNHNY and CDR2 SVGAGI come from the germline V gene (reference sequence). Trimming cost V 3 bases and J 5 bases; bases outside gene matches: 4. The CDR3 sequence: CASSYTGQHNSPLHF. For the CDR3, the DNA is TGTGCCAGCAGTTATACGGGACAGCATAATTCACCCCTCCACTTT.

This chain uses TRBV2 with TRBJ2-7; D gene ambiguous. Trimming removed 3 bases at V and 2 bases at J, with 11 bases between. The CDR3 is 14 amino acids. Per germline, CDR1 SNHLY and CDR2 FYNNEI. This chain's CDR3 is CASSEGRKTYEQYF. The DNA for the CDR3 is TGTGCCAGCAGTGAGGGCAGGAAGACCTACGAGCAGTACTTC.

The chain is built from TRBV7-2 and TRBJ2-1; no definite D call. There are 14 residues in the CDR3. V lost 4 bases and J 6 bases, leaving 13 bases between the germline ends. CDR1 is SGHTA, CDR2 FQGNSA, per germline. DNA for the CDR3: TGTGCCAGCAGCTCCCCGGAAAGGCGCAATGAGCAGTTCTTC. It translates to CASSSPERRNEQFF.

The V gene is TRBV9, the J gene TRBJ2-7; 7 nucleotides match TRBD2. The V gene end was trimmed by 0 bases and the J gene end by 3 bases; junction bases not matched to a gene: 3. Germline loops: CDR1 SGDLS, CDR2 YYNGEE. The CDR3 has 14 amino acids. The CDR3 DNA sequence: TGTGCCAGCAGCGTAGGGGGGGGGATCTACGAGCAGTACTTC. Translated: CASSVGGGIYEQYF.

The chain is built from TRBV7-9 and TRBJ2-2, with 9 bases matching TRBD1. V was pared by 6 bases and J by 6 bases, with 11 bases of the junction left unmatched. Germline V gene sequence: CDR1 SEHNR, CDR2 FQNEAQ (reference sequence). This CDR3 spans 16 amino acids. CDR3 residues: CASRDTGTGSAGELFF. The CDR3 DNA reads TGTGCCAGCAGGGATACCGGGACAGGGAGCGCCGGGGAGCTGTTTTTT.

This chain uses TRBV4-2 with TRBJ2-2; perhaps TRBD2 as D (6 bases). V gave up 0 bases and J gave up 4 bases, with 9 bases separating them. CDR3 size: 15 residues. In germline, CDR1 is LGHNA, CDR2 YNFKEQ. DNA for the CDR3: TGTGCCAGCAGCCAAGAGGGGGGACCCACCGGGGAGCTGTTTTTT. It is translated as CASSQEGGPTGELFF.

This chain links TRBV6-5 with TRBJ1-1, with no clear D. CDR3 length equals 14 residues. V lost 2 bases and J lost 0, with 7 bases in between. The germline gives CDR1 MNHEY, CDR2 SVGAGI. CDR3 protein: CASSYPPVNTEAFF. CDR3 sequence (DNA): TGTGCCAGCAGTTACCCTCCCGTGAACACTGAAGCTTTCTTT.

V usage is TRBV4-1 and J usage is TRBJ1-5; D gene uncertain. Germline V gene sequence: CDR1 MGHRA, CDR2 YSYEKL. Trimming took 1 base from V and 0 from J, leaving 10 bases between them. This CDR3 comprises 16 residues. The CDR3 is CASSQVLWVSNQPQHF. CDR3 nucleotide sequence: TGCGCCAGCAGCCAAGTTTTATGGGTTAGCAATCAGCCCCAGCATTTT.

The rearrangement joins TRBV5-1 to TRBJ2-5; 8 nucleotides match TRBD2. Per germline, CDR1 SGHRS and CDR2 YFSETQ. The V segment lost 3 bases and the J segment 5 bases; nucleotides outside the gene matches: 15. This CDR3 is 17 amino acids long. The CDR3 loop is CASSYYYSGVIWETQYF. The CDR3 bases are TGCGCCAGCAGCTATTACTATAGCGGGGTAATTTGGGAGACCCAGTACTTC.

The rearrangement uses TRBV27 and TRBJ2-7; D is perhaps TRBD1 or TRBD2 (5 bases each). Germline V gene data show CDR1 as MNHEY and CDR2 as SMNVEV (reference sequence). The CDR3 sequence is 16 residues long. V shed 6 bases and J shed 0 bases, with 18 bases lying between them. The CDR3 DNA sequence: TGTGCCAGCAGCTTTGGGTCGGGACGGAGCTCCTACGAGCAGTACTTC. This encodes CASSFGSGRSSYEQYF.

This chain links TRBV6-1 with TRBJ2-5, with 12 bases aligning to TRBD2. The trim removed 4 bases at V and 5 bases at J, leaving 11 bases unmatched. The V gene's germline CDR1 is MNHNS and CDR2 SASEGT. The CDR3 runs to 17 residues. The DNA of the CDR3 is TGTGCCAGCAGTGTAGGGGGACTAGCGGGTGGGGGGGAGACCCAGTACTTC. It translates to CASSVGGLAGGGETQYF.

J is TRBJ1-5 and V is TRBV7-2, with D tentatively TRBD1 (6 bases). V dropped 1 base and J dropped 3 bases, with 10 bases sitting between them. CDR1 and CDR2 (germline): SGHTA, FQGNSA. This CDR3 region has 15 residues. The CDR3 region is CASSLDGQPNQPQHF. CDR3 coding DNA: TGTGCCAGCAGCTTAGACGGACAGCCCAATCAGCCCCAGCATTTT. The full variable domain, rest sourced from reference TRBV7-2 and TRBJ1-5, is GAGVSQSPSNKVTEKGKDVELRCDPISGHTALYWYRQSLGQGLEFLIYFQGNSAPDKSGLPSDRFSAERTGGSVSTLTIQRTQQEDSAVYLCASSLDGQPNQPQHFGDGTRLSIL.

V is TRBV7-8 and J is TRBJ2-7; D is uncertain. Germline V gives CDR1 SGHVS, CDR2 FQNEAQ. The ends were cut back, 5 bases at V and 3 bases at J, with 11 bases in the middle. The CDR3 loop spans 13 amino acids. This CDR3 is CASSAPRHYEQYF. The CDR3 nucleotides are TGTGCCAGCAGCGCCCCTCGGCACTACGAGCAGTACTTC.

This chain links TRBV4-1 with TRBJ2-1; TRBD2 agrees at 11 bases. Trimming removed 4 bases from V and 4 bases from J; junction bases left unmatched: 21. The length of the CDR3 is 21 residues. Germline CDR1 is MGHRA and CDR2 is YSYEKL. CDR3 DNA: TGCGCCAGCAGCCGGCAGACAGGGTCGGTATCTAGCGGGGGGTTTTACAATGAGCAGTTCTTC. It encodes CASSRQTGSVSSGGFYNEQFF.

This chain uses TRBV6-5 with TRBJ1-2; the D gene is possibly TRBD1 (5 bases). V was shortened by 6 bases and J by 6 bases, with 17 bases between the two germline ends. CDR1 is MNHEY, CDR2 SVGAGI, per germline. This CDR3 comprises 14 residues. This CDR3 is CASRGMGLQNGYTF. DNA for the CDR3: TGTGCCAGCAGGGGGATGGGACTCCAGAATGGCTACACCTTC.

DNA for the CDR3: TGTGCCAGCAATGCTCGGCGGGTTGCCTCTGGAAACACCATATATTTT. This translates into CASNARRVASGNTIYF. The rearrangement uses TRBV6-7 and TRBJ1-3; the D is unclear. TRBV6-7 is an ORF, and what it does is uncertain. The CDR3 sequence is 16 residues long. With 7 bases removed from V and 0 bases from J, the gap between germline ends came to 16 bases.

The gene calls are TRBV14 and TRBJ2-1, with a weak D call TRBD2 (5 bases). The V gene's germline CDR1 is SGHDN and CDR2 FVKESK. With 1 base removed from V and 12 bases from J, the gap between germline ends came to 16 bases. CDR3 length equals 14 residues. DNA of the CDR3: TGTGCCAGCAGCCAAGTACTTTTCGCGCGGGTGCAGTTCTTC. Residues: CASSQVLFARVQFF. Looking up the rest from reference TRBV14 and TRBJ2-1 gives the full variable domain: EAGVTQFPSHSVIEKGQTVTLRCDPISGHDNLYWYRRVMGKEIKFLLHFVKESKQDESGMPNNRFLAERTGGTYSTLKVQPAELEDSGVYFCASSQVLFARVQFFGPGTRLTVL.

J is TRBJ1-6 and V is TRBV6-5; 8 nucleotides agree with TRBD1. Germline values: CDR1 MNHEY, CDR2 SVGAGI. This CDR3 contains 15 residues. The trim removed 7 bases at V and 8 bases at J, leaving 10 bases unmatched. This chain's CDR3 is CASTYRGDLYSPLHF. The CDR3 DNA reads TGTGCCAGCACCTACAGGGGGGATCTGTATTCACCCCTCCACTTT.